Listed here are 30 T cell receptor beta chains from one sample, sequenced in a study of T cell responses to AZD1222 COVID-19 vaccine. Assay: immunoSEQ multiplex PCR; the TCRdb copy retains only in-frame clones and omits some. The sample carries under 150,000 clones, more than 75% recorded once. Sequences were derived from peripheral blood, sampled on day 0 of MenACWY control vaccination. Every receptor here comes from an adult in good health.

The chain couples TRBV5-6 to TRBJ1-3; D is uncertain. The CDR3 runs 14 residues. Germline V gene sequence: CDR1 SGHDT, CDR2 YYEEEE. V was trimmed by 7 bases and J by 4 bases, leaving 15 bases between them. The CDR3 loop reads CASGHRVSGNTIYF. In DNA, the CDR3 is TGTGCCAGCGGCCATCGGGTGTCCGGAAACACCATATATTTT.

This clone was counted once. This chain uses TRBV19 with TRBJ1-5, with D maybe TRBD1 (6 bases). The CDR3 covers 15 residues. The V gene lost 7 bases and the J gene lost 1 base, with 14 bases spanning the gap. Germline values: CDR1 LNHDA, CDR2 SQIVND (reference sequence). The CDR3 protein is CASIPQGTSNQPQHF. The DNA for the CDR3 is TGTGCCAGTATTCCGCAGGGGACGAGCAATCAGCCCCAGCATTTT. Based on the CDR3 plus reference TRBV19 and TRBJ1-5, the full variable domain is DGGITQSPKYLFRKEGQNVTLSCEQNLNHDAMYWYRQDPGQGLRLIYYSQIVNDFQKGDIAEGYSVSREKKESFPLTVTSAQKNPTAFYLCASIPQGTSNQPQHFGDGTRLSIL.

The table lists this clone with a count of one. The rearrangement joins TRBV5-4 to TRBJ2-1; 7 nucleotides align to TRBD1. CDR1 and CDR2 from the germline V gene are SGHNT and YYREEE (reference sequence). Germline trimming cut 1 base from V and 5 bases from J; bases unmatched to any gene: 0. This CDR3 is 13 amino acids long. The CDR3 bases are TGTGCCAGCAGCTTGACAGGGGACAATGAGCAGTTCTTC. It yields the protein CASSLTGDNEQFF. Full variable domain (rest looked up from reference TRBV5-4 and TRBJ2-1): ETGVTQSPTHLIKTRGQQVTLRCSSQSGHNTVSWYQQALGQGPQFIFQYYREEENGRGNFPPRFSGLQFPNYSSELNVNALELDDSALYLCASSLTGDNEQFFGPGTRLTVL.

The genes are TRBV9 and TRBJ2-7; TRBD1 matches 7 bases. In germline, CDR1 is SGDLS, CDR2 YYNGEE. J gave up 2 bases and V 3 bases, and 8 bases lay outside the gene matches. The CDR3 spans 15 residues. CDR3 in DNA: TGTGCCAGCAGCGGATCGACAGGGTTGGCCTACGAGCAGTACTTC. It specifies CASSGSTGLAYEQYF.

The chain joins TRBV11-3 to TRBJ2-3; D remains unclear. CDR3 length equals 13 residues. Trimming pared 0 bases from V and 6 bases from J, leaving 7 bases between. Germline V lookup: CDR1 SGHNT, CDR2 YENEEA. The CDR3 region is CASSLDGRDTQYF. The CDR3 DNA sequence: TGTGCCAGCAGCTTAGACGGTAGGGATACGCAGTATTTT.

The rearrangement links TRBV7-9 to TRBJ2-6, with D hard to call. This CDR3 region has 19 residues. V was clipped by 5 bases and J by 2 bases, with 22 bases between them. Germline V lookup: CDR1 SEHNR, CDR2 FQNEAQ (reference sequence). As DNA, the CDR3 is TGTGCCAGCAGCCCCCACCCGGCTTTTTGGGGTACTGGGGCCAACGTCCTGACTTTC. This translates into CASSPHPAFWGTGANVLTF.

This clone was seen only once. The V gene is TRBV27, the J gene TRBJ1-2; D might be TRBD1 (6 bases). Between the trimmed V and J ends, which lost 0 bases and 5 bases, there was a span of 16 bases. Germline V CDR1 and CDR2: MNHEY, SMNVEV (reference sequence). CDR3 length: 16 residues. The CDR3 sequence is CASSLSRTETFYGYTF. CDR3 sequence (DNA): TGTGCCAGCAGTTTATCCCGGACAGAAACCTTTTATGGCTACACCTTC.

CDR3 DNA: TGCGCCAGCAGCTCGGGGGGGACTAATGAAAAACTGTTTTTT. Translating gives CASSSGGTNEKLFF. The chain couples TRBV5-1 to TRBJ1-4; maybe TRBD1 (5 bases). The CDR3 spans 14 residues. Per the germline V gene, CDR1 is SGHRS and CDR2 is YFSETQ. V lost 3 bases and J lost 2, with 8 bases in between. Full variable domain (remainder filled in from reference TRBV5-1 and TRBJ1-4): KAGVTQTPRYLIKTRGQQVTLSCSPISGHRSVSWYQQTPGQGLQFLFEYFSETQRNKGNFPGRFSGRQFSNSRSEMNVSTLELGDSALYLCASSSGGTNEKLFFGSGTQLSVL.

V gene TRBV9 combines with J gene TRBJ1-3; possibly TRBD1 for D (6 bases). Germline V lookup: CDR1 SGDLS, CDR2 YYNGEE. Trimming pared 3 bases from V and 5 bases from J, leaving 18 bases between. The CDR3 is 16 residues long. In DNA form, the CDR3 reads TGTGCCAGCAGCGCCTCTTTAGGGGGGCCACGAAACACCATATATTTT. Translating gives CASSASLGGPRNTIYF.

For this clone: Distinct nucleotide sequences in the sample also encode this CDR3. In nucleotides, the CDR3 is TGTGCCAGCAGTCTCCGGACAGATTCGTACGAGCAGTACTTC. This codes for CASSLRTDSYEQYF. V is TRBV27 and J is TRBJ2-7; weak D call: TRBD1 (6 bases). V was cut by 5 bases and J by 4 bases, with 15 bases left in between. The CDR3 length is 14 residues. Germline-derived CDR1 and CDR2 are MNHEY and SMNVEV (reference sequence).

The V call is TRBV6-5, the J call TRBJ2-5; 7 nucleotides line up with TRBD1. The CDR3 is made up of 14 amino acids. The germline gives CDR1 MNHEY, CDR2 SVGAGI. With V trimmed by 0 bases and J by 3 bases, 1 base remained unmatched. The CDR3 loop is CASSYSGTEETQYF. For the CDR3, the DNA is TGTGCCAGCAGTTACTCCGGGACAGAAGAGACCCAGTACTTC.

The CDR3 DNA reads as TGCGCCAGCAGCCAAGATCAGGGACAGCCCCAGCATTTT. This translates into CASSQDQGQPQHF. V gene TRBV4-1 combines with J gene TRBJ1-5; D perhaps matches TRBD1 (5 bases). CDR3 length equals 13 residues. Trimming shortened V by 0 bases and J by 7 bases, and 7 bases separated the two germline ends. CDR1 and CDR2 from the germline V gene are MGHRA and YSYEKL.

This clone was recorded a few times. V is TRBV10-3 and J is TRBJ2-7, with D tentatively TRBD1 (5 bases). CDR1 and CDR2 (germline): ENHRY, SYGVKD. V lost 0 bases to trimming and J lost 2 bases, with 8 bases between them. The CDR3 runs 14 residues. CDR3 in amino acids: CAISESGRAYEQYF. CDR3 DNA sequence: TGTGCCATCAGTGAGTCGGGCAGGGCCTACGAGCAGTACTTC.

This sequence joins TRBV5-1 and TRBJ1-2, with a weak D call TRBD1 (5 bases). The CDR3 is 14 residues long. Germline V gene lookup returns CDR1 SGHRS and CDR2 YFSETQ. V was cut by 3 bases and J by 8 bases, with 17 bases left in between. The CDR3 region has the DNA TGCGCCAGCAGCTCACAGGACGTCCGGGGAGGCTACACCTTC. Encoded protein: CASSSQDVRGGYTF.

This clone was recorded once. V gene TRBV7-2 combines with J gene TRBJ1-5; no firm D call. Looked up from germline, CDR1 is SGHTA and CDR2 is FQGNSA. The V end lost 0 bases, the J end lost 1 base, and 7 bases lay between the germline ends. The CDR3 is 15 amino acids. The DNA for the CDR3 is TGTGCCAGCAGCTTAGCGGTGGGAAGCAATCAGCCCCAGCATTTT. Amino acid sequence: CASSLAVGSNQPQHF.

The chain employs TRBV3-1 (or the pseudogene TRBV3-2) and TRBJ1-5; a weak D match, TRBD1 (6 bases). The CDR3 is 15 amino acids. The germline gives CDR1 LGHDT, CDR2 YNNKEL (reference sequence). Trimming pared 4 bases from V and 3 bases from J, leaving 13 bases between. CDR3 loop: CASSRTTGTNQPQHF. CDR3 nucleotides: TGTGCCAGCAGCCGGACCACAGGGACCAATCAGCCCCAGCATTTT.

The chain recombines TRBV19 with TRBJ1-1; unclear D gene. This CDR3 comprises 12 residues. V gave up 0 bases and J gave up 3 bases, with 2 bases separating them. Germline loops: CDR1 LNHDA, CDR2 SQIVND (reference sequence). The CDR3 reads CASSIDYTEAFF. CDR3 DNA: TGTGCCAGTAGTATAGATTACACTGAAGCTTTCTTT.

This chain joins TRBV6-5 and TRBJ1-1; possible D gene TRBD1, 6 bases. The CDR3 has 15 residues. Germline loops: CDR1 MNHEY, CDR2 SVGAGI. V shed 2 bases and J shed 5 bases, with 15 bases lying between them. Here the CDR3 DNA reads TGTGCCAGCAGTTACGATCCGGGGGCTTGGACTGAAGCTTTCTTT. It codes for CASSYDPGAWTEAFF.

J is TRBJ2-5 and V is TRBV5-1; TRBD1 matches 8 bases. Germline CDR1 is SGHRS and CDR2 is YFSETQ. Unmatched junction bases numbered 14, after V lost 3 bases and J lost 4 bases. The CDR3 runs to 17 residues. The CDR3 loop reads CASSSMTGVILGETQYF. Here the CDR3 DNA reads TGCGCCAGCAGCTCGATGACAGGGGTAATTCTAGGAGAGACCCAGTACTTC.

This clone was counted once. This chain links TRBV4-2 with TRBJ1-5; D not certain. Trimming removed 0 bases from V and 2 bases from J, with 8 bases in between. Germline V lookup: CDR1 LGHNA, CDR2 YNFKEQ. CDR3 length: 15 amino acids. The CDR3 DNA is TGTGCCAGCAGCCAAGATCGGACTCGCAATCAGCCCCAGCATTTT. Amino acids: CASSQDRTRNQPQHF.

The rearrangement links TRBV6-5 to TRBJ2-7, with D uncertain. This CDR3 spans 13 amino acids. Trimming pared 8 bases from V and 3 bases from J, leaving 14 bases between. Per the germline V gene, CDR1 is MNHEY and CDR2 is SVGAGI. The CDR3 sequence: CASGRARDYEQYV. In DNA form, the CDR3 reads TGTGCCAGCGGCCGTGCTAGGGACTACGAGCAGTACGTC.

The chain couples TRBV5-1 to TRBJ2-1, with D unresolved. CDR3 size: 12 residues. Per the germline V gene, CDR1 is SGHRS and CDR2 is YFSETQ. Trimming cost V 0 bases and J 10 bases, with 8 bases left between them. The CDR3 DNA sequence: TGCGCCAGCAGCTTGGCGGTGGAAGAGCAGTTCTTC. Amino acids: CASSLAVEEQFF.

CDR3 sequence reads: CASSYDRVGNGYTF. CDR3 coding DNA: TGTGCCAGCAGTTACGACAGGGTAGGGAATGGCTACACCTTC. The chain links TRBV6-5 to TRBJ1-2; 7 positions match TRBD1. Looked up from germline, CDR1 is MNHEY and CDR2 is SVGAGI. The CDR3 contains 14 residues. The V and J ends lost 2 bases and 6 bases, in that order; junction bases with no gene match: 6.

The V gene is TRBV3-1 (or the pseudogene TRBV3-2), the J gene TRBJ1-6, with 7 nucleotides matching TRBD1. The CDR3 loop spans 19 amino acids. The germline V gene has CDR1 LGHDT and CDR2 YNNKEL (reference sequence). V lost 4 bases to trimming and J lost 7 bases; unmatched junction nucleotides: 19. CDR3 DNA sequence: TGTGCCAGCAGCCTTTTTCTCCCGGGACAGTCATCACTAAATTCACCCCTCCACTTT. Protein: CASSLFLPGQSSLNSPLHF.

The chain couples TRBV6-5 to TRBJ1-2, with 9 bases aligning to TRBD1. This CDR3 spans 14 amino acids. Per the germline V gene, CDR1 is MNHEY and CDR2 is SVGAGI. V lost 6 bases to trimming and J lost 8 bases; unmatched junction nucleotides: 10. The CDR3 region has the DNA TGTGCCAGCAGGCCTCCGGGACAGGGAAGCGGCTACACCTTC. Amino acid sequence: CASRPPGQGSGYTF.

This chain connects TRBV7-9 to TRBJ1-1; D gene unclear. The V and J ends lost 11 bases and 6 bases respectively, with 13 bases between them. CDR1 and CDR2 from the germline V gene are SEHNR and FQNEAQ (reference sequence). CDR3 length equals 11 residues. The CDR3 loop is CADKVLSEAFF. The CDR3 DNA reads TGTGCCGACAAAGTGTTGTCTGAAGCTTTCTTT.

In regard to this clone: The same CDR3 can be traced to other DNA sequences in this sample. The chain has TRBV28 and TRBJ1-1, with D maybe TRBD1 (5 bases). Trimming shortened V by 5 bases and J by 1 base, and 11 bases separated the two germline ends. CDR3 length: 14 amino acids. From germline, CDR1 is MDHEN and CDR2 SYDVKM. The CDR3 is CASSGGGWNTEAFF. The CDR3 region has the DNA TGTGCCAGCAGTGGGGGGGGGTGGAACACTGAAGCTTTCTTT.

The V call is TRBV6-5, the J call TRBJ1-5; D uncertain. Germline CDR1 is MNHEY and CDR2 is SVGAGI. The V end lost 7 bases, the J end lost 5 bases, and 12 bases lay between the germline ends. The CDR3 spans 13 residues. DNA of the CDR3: TGTGCCAGCAAAAGGGAGGTCGATCAGCCCCAGCATTTT. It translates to CASKREVDQPQHF.

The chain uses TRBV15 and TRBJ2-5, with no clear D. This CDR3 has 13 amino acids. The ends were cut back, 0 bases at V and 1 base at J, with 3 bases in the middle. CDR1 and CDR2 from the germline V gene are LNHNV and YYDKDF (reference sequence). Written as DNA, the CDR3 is TGTGCCACCAGCAGAGACCCCCAAGAGACCCAGTACTTC. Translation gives CATSRDPQETQYF.

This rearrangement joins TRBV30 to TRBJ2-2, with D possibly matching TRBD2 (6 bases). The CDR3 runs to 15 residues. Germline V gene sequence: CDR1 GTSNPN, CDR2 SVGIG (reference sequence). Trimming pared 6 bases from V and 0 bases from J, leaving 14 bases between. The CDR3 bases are TGTGCCTGTTTGTGGGGGGAACCGAACACCGGGGAGCTGTTTTTT. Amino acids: CACLWGEPNTGELFF.